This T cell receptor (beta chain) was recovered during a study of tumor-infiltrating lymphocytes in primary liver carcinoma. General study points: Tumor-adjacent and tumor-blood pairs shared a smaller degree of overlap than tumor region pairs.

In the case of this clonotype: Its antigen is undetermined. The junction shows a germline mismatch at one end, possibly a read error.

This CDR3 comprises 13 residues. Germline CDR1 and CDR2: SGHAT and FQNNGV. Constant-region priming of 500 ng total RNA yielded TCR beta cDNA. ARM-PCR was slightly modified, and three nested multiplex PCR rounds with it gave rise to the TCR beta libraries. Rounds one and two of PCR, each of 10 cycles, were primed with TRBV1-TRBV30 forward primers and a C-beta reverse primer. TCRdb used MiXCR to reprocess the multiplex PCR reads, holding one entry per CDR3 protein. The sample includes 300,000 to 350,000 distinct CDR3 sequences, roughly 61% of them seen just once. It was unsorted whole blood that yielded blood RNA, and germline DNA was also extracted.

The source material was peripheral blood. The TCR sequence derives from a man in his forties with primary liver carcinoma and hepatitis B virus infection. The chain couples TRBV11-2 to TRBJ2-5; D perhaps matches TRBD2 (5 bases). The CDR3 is CASSAAEGETLYF. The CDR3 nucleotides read TGTGCCAGCAGCGCCGCAGAGGGTGAGACCCTGTACTTC.